The TCR beta chain under discussion was sequenced for a study of CD8 T cells in Susac syndrome. Random hexamers primed reverse transcription of about 0.5 to 1 ug RNA. Amplification of TCR beta CDR3 spanned 54 Vbeta and 13 Jbeta via immunoSEQ multiplex PCR. TCRdb passed the immunoSEQ multiplex PCR reads through MiXCR, listing each CDR3 protein once. The profile covers about 150,000 distinct CDR3 sequences, with approximately 94% appearing a single time and nearly 0.085% taken by the ten largest. The CDR3 runs 11 residues. Germline CDR1 reads GTSNPN; CDR2 reads SVGIG (reference sequence). Deletions cut 0 bases from V and 11 bases from J, with 8 bases between. Healthy donors matched for age and sex were used as controls.

The chain recombines TRBV30 with TRBJ1-5; possibly TRBD1 for D (6 bases). The TCR comes from a human donor in good health. Source material: CD4+ T cells from PBMCs. CDR3: CAWSVGATQHF. CDR3 DNA sequence: TGTGCCTGGAGTGTGGGGGCGACCCAGCATTTT.